This passage covers 23 T cell receptor beta chains from one sample sequenced in a study of blood T cell repertoires in COVID-19. Only in-frame clones appear in the TCRdb table, and some are missing; sequencing was by immunoSEQ multiplex PCR. Here the sample spans 200,000 to 250,000 clones, around 89% being singletons. The sequencing input was PBMCs or T cells enriched from blood (not recorded which). The receptors originated from a man aged 30-40 years who had been exposed to COVID-19.

The chain employs TRBV4-1 and TRBJ1-1; D gene ambiguous. Germline V gives CDR1 MGHRA, CDR2 YSYEKL. The CDR3 runs 13 residues. Trimming took 1 base from V and 6 from J, leaving 9 bases between them. The CDR3 reads CASSQGVGAEAFF. CDR3 bases: TGCGCCAGCAGCCAAGGGGTGGGCGCTGAAGCTTTCTTT.

The chain links TRBV20-1 to TRBJ2-2; D remains unclear. Trimming removed 3 bases at V and 1 base at J, with 6 bases between. This CDR3 has 13 residues. Per germline, CDR1 DFQATT and CDR2 SNEGSKA (reference sequence). The CDR3 sequence: CSASAGNTGELFF. CDR3 DNA: TGCAGTGCTAGTGCAGGGAACACCGGGGAGCTGTTTTTT.

The genes are TRBV13 and TRBJ2-2; D uncertain. V shed 5 bases and J shed 1 base, with 2 bases lying between them. The CDR3 sequence is 12 residues long. Looked up from germline, CDR1 is PRHDT and CDR2 is FYEKMQ (reference sequence). The CDR3 nucleotides read TGTGCCAGCAGCCTGAACACCGGGGAGCTGTTTTTT. It specifies CASSLNTGELFF.

The V call is TRBV6-5, the J call TRBJ1-1; 7 bases are a match to TRBD1. The germline gives CDR1 MNHEY, CDR2 SVGAGI. There are 15 residues in the CDR3. J was trimmed by 1 base and V by 6 bases; bases with no gene match: 8. The CDR3 DNA sequence: TGTGCCAGCAGACCTCGGGGGACAGAGAACACTGAAGCTTTCTTT. Translated, it gives CASRPRGTENTEAFF.

J is TRBJ2-1 and V is TRBV4-3, with TRBD2 matching 8 bases. Germline V CDR1 and CDR2: LGHNA, YSLEER. V gave up 4 bases and J gave up 2 bases; unmatched junction bases: 4. The CDR3 is made up of 15 amino acids. As DNA, the CDR3 is TGCGCCAGCAGCCCGATAGCGGGGCCCTACAATGAGCAGTTCTTC. Translated, it gives CASSPIAGPYNEQFF.

The genes are TRBV19 and TRBJ2-5; tentative D call: TRBD1 (6 bases). Germline V gene sequence: CDR1 LNHDA, CDR2 SQIVND (reference sequence). The CDR3 runs to 16 residues. V lost 4 bases, J lost 2 bases, and 17 bases lay in between. The CDR3 region is CASSTTAGTPQETQYF. As DNA, the CDR3 is TGTGCCAGTAGTACAACCGCCGGGACACCTCAAGAGACCCAGTACTTC.

The chain recombines TRBV6-5 with TRBJ1-2; 9 bases fit TRBD1. The CDR3 runs to 13 residues. With V trimmed by 2 bases and J by 7 bases, 2 bases remained unmatched. Germline CDR1 and CDR2: MNHEY and SVGAGI. Written as DNA, the CDR3 is TGTGCCAGCAGTTACACGGACAGGGGTGGCTACACCTTC. Its protein is CASSYTDRGGYTF.

The chain recombines TRBV3-1 (or the pseudogene TRBV3-2) with TRBJ1-1; D gene ambiguous. Trimming pared 0 bases from V and 2 bases from J, leaving 10 bases between. CDR3 length: 15 residues. Germline V gene sequence: CDR1 LGHDT, CDR2 YNNKEL (reference sequence). CDR3: CASSQDETRNTEAFF. In DNA form, the CDR3 reads TGTGCCAGCAGCCAAGATGAAACTCGAAACACTGAAGCTTTCTTT.

V gene TRBV10-1 combines with J gene TRBJ2-1; 8 bases map to TRBD2. CDR3 size: 15 residues. The germline CDR1 and CDR2 sequences are WNHNN and SYGVQD (reference sequence). The V segment lost 10 bases and the J segment 8 bases; nucleotides outside the gene matches: 16. CDR3: CATESRSGGKDEQFF. In DNA form, the CDR3 reads TGCGCCACCGAGAGTAGGAGCGGGGGCAAGGATGAGCAGTTCTTC.

This rearrangement joins TRBV19 to TRBJ1-5, with 12 bases identical to TRBD1. The CDR3 spans 17 residues. V lost 3 bases to trimming and J lost 7 bases; unmatched junction nucleotides: 10. The V gene's germline CDR1 is LNHDA and CDR2 SQIVND (reference sequence). The CDR3 nucleotides read TGTGCCAGTAGTATCAGGGACAGGGGGCTCAAAGGCCAGCCCCAGCATTTT. This sequence encodes CASSIRDRGLKGQPQHF.

The chain couples TRBV5-1 to TRBJ2-4, with no clear D. This CDR3 contains 17 residues. Deletions cut 0 bases from V and 7 bases from J, with 20 bases between. In germline, CDR1 is SGHRS, CDR2 YFSETQ. The chain's CDR3 is CASSLAAHLAVGNIQYF. The CDR3 bases are TGCGCCAGCAGCTTGGCGGCCCACTTAGCAGTTGGGAACATTCAGTACTTC.

V gene TRBV12-3 or TRBV12-4 combines with J gene TRBJ1-2; tentative D call: TRBD1 (5 bases). Trimming removed 4 bases at V and 5 bases at J, with 11 bases between. The CDR3 runs 13 residues. The CDR3: CASSSGTLYGYTF. CDR3 coding DNA: TGTGCCAGCAGTTCCGGGACTCTTTATGGCTACACCTTC.

The chain links TRBV5-1 to TRBJ1-1; 8 bases match TRBD1. The germline gives CDR1 SGHRS, CDR2 YFSETQ. The CDR3 runs 16 residues. V was clipped by 3 bases and J by 2 bases; unmatched bases: 9. CDR3 nucleotide sequence: TGCGCCAGCAGCTCGCATAACAGGGGGGGAAACACTGAAGCTTTCTTT. Protein product: CASSSHNRGGNTEAFF.

A few counts support this clone. This sequence joins TRBV4-3 and TRBJ2-1, with TRBD2 matching over 10 bases. Germline CDR1 LGHNA, CDR2 YSLEER. The CDR3 contains 16 residues. Trimming took 1 base from V and 2 from J; bases not matched to a gene: 2. CDR3 protein: CASSQVSGGPYNEQFF. In DNA, the CDR3 is TGCGCCAGCAGCCAAGTTAGCGGGGGGCCCTACAATGAGCAGTTCTTC.

V is TRBV4-3 and J is TRBJ1-3; 8 bases match TRBD1. Trimming at V came to 1 base and at J to 2 bases, leaving 4 bases not matched to a gene. CDR3 length: 16 residues. Per germline, CDR1 LGHNA and CDR2 YSLEER. The DNA for the CDR3 is TGCGCCAGCAGCCAAGTCAGGGGGCGGGCTGGAAACACCATATATTTT. Translating gives CASSQVRGRAGNTIYF.

V and J are TRBV3-1 (or the pseudogene TRBV3-2) and TRBJ2-2; 10 nucleotides agree with TRBD2. V shed 4 bases and J 5 bases; nucleotides not matched to a gene: 7. CDR3 length equals 16 residues. The V gene's germline CDR1 is LGHDT and CDR2 YNNKEL (reference sequence). CDR3 nucleotide sequence: TGTGCCAGCAGCCCCTTAGCGGGGGGCATTACCGGGGAGCTGTTTTTT. Encoded protein: CASSPLAGGITGELFF.

This chain joins TRBV6-5 and TRBJ2-1; 9 bases align to TRBD2. Per the germline V gene, CDR1 is MNHEY and CDR2 is SVGAGI. The CDR3 totals 16 residues. J lost 4 bases, V lost 2 bases, and 6 bases had no gene match. Here the CDR3 reads CASSYASTSGYNEQFF. Here the CDR3 DNA reads TGTGCCAGCAGTTACGCGTCCACTAGCGGGTACAATGAGCAGTTCTTC.

This rearrangement joins TRBV5-4 to TRBJ2-7; unclear D gene. The germline gives CDR1 SGHNT, CDR2 YYREEE (reference sequence). This CDR3 spans 15 amino acids. The V gene lost 0 bases and the J gene lost 6 bases, with 16 bases spanning the gap. The DNA of the CDR3 is TGTGCCAGCAGCTTGGCGGGTTCCTTGTCTCGCGAGCAGTACTTC. It yields the protein CASSLAGSLSREQYF. Full variable domain (missing parts from reference TRBV5-4 and TRBJ2-7): ETGVTQSPTHLIKTRGQQVTLRCSSQSGHNTVSWYQQALGQGPQFIFQYYREEENGRGNFPPRFSGLQFPNYSSELNVNALELDDSALYLCASSLAGSLSREQYFGPGTRLTVT.

The chain links TRBV5-5 to TRBJ2-6; a weak D match, TRBD2 (5 bases). Germline CDR1 and CDR2: SGHKS and YYEKEE (reference sequence). The V end was cut by 2 bases, the J end by 3 bases, with 12 bases between. The CDR3 is 16 residues long. CDR3 region: CASSLERGRGANVLTF. DNA of the CDR3: TGTGCCAGCAGCTTAGAACGGGGTCGTGGGGCCAACGTCCTGACTTTC.

The V gene is TRBV19, the J gene TRBJ1-6, with D unresolved. V lost 6 bases, J lost 7 bases, and 10 bases lay in between. Looked up from germline, CDR1 is LNHDA and CDR2 is SQIVND (reference sequence). This CDR3 spans 13 amino acids. The CDR3 DNA follows: TGTGCCAGTAGAGGTGGCGGGAATTCACCCCTCCACTTT. Protein sequence: CASRGGGNSPLHF.

The sample holds many counts of this clone. J is TRBJ1-5 and V is TRBV12-3 or TRBV12-4; 7 bases fit TRBD1. V gave up 8 bases and J gave up 4 bases; unmatched junction bases: 5. The CDR3 consists of 13 residues. In nucleotides, the CDR3 is TGTGCCAGCTCCCCGGGACAGAATCAGCCCCAGCATTTT. Protein: CASSPGQNQPQHF.

The chain uses TRBV11-3 and TRBJ2-1; TRBD2 matches 12 bases. Unmatched junction bases numbered 5, after V lost 1 base and J lost 4 bases. The CDR3 runs 17 residues. Per the germline V gene, CDR1 is SGHNT and CDR2 is YENEEA. Here the CDR3 reads CASSLALAGGVYNEQFF. The CDR3, as DNA: TGTGCCAGCAGCTTAGCCCTAGCGGGGGGGGTTTACAATGAGCAGTTCTTC.

This clone was observed once. The rearrangement uses TRBV5-1 and TRBJ1-1; 8 nucleotides match TRBD1. The CDR3 has 16 amino acids. Germline trimming cut 3 bases from V and 3 bases from J; bases unmatched to any gene: 10. Per the germline V gene, CDR1 is SGHRS and CDR2 is YFSETQ. The CDR3 loop is CASSWTGMTGDTEAFF. The CDR3 coding sequence is TGCGCCAGCAGCTGGACAGGGATGACAGGGGACACTGAAGCTTTCTTT.